These 24 T cell receptor beta chains share one sample of origin, sequenced in a study of blood T cell repertoires in COVID-19. Only in-frame clones appear in the TCRdb table, and some are missing; sequencing was by immunoSEQ multiplex PCR. The repertoire holds a few hundred thousand clones, with around 85% as singletons. The sample was peripheral blood. These receptors all stem from a young woman who had recovered from COVID-19.

The rearrangement links TRBV7-2 to TRBJ2-7; maybe TRBD1 (5 bases). V was trimmed by 2 bases and J by 4 bases, leaving 9 bases between them. In germline, CDR1 is SGHTA, CDR2 FQGNSA. The length of the CDR3 is 13 residues. The CDR3, as DNA: TGTGCCAGCAGCTTAAACAGACAGTACGAGCAGTACTTC. Its translation: CASSLNRQYEQYF.

J is TRBJ2-7 and V is TRBV27, with D possibly being TRBD2 (6 bases). From germline, CDR1 is MNHEY and CDR2 SMNVEV (reference sequence). The CDR3 runs to 14 residues. The V and J ends lost 11 bases and 4 bases respectively, with 21 bases between them. The CDR3 is CASAPGLVFYEQYF. For the CDR3, the DNA is TGTGCCTCAGCGCCGGGACTGGTTTTTTACGAGCAGTACTTC.

The chain has TRBV27 and TRBJ2-1; no firm D call. With 6 bases removed from V and 7 bases from J, the gap between germline ends came to 13 bases. The germline CDR1 and CDR2 sequences are MNHEY and SMNVEV (reference sequence). The CDR3 loop spans 13 amino acids. The CDR3 protein is CASSQIPGNEQFF. CDR3 coding DNA: TGTGCCAGCAGCCAAATCCCCGGTAATGAGCAGTTCTTC.

V and J are TRBV12-1 and TRBJ2-2; the D call TRBD2 from the table was never checked on the DNA. TRBV12-1 constitutes a pseudogene. The CDR3 has 19 residues. CDR3 sequence reads: CASSFLWLAGAPNTGELFF. The CDR3 region has the DNA TGTGCCAGCAGCTTTTTGTGGCTAGCGGGGGCCCCGAACACCGGGGAGCTGTTTTTT.

The chain has TRBV5-1 and TRBJ1-6, with D unclear. The CDR3 runs 14 residues. V was shortened by 0 bases and J by 7 bases, with 8 bases between the two germline ends. The germline V gene has CDR1 SGHRS and CDR2 YFSETQ. CDR3 DNA: TGCGCCAGCAGCTTGGGGCCGGGGAATTCACCCCTCCACTTT. Amino acid sequence: CASSLGPGNSPLHF.

The sample holds one count of this clone. CDR3 sequence (DNA): TGTGCCAGCAGCTCGAGCAGGGCAACCGAGACCCAGTACTTC. Its protein is CASSSSRATETQYF. The J gene is TRBJ2-5, the V gene TRBV7-2, with D possibly matching TRBD1 (5 bases). Trimming pared 4 bases from V and 5 bases from J, leaving 14 bases between. CDR1 and CDR2 from the germline V gene are SGHTA and FQGNSA. The CDR3 contains 14 residues.

V is TRBV5-1 and J is TRBJ1-1; D is unclear. This CDR3 is built from 14 residues. V was shortened by 3 bases and J by 4 bases, with 13 bases between the two germline ends. Looked up from germline, CDR1 is SGHRS and CDR2 is YFSETQ. The CDR3 region is CASSSAGGSTEAFF. In DNA form, the CDR3 reads TGCGCCAGCAGCTCGGCAGGCGGGAGCACTGAAGCTTTCTTT.

V usage is TRBV4-1 and J usage is TRBJ2-7; TRBD1 aligns across 7 bases. The V gene's germline CDR1 is MGHRA and CDR2 YSYEKL. Germline trimming cut 1 base from V and 2 bases from J; bases unmatched to any gene: 2. The CDR3 spans 14 residues. CDR3 residues: CASSQGDRAYEQYF. The CDR3 DNA reads as TGCGCCAGCAGCCAAGGAGACAGGGCCTACGAGCAGTACTTC.

This chain joins TRBV5-1 and TRBJ2-2; TRBD2 agrees at 10 bases. V shed 2 bases and J 2 bases; nucleotides not matched to a gene: 9. CDR1 is SGHRS, CDR2 YFSETQ, per germline. The CDR3 is 18 residues long. The CDR3 sequence is CASSLNARTSGNTGELFF. The CDR3 nucleotides are TGCGCCAGCAGCTTAAATGCCCGGACTAGCGGAAACACCGGGGAGCTGTTTTTT.

The chain couples TRBV6-5 to TRBJ2-2; 7 nucleotides match TRBD1. The germline V gene encodes CDR1 MNHEY and CDR2 SVGAGI. The CDR3 runs 15 residues. After removal of 6 bases from V and 0 bases from J, the junction contained 4 bases not matched to a gene. The CDR3 spells CASRTGTANTGELFF. CDR3 DNA: TGTGCCAGCAGAACCGGGACAGCGAACACCGGGGAGCTGTTTTTT.

This clone was seen a few times. The CDR3 DNA reads TGTGCCAGCAGTTCCCCGGGACAGGGGACCGGCGGCTACACCTTC. Its translation: CASSSPGQGTGGYTF. This chain links TRBV28 with TRBJ1-2; 10 bases align to TRBD1. The CDR3 is made up of 15 amino acids. The ends lost 4 bases at V and 8 bases at J; junction bases unmatched: 10. CDR1 is MDHEN and CDR2 is SYDVKM in the germline V gene.

The V gene is TRBV7-9, the J gene TRBJ2-3, with TRBD1 matching over 8 bases. V trimming: 5 bases; J trimming: 1 base; junction bases outside the gene matches: 8. The CDR3 is 16 residues long. From germline, CDR1 is SEHNR and CDR2 FQNEAQ (reference sequence). CDR3 amino acids: CASSPRTGFGTDTQYF. CDR3 nucleotides: TGTGCCAGCAGCCCAAGGACAGGGTTTGGCACAGATACGCAGTATTTT.

This clone was counted between two and nine times. This chain connects TRBV27 to TRBJ1-5, with D possibly being TRBD1 (5 bases). The CDR3 length is 13 residues. Trimming took 6 bases from V and 3 from J, leaving 9 bases between them. The germline gives CDR1 MNHEY, CDR2 SMNVEV (reference sequence). CDR3 nucleotides: TGTGCCAGCAGGGAGGGGACCAATCAGCCCCAGCATTTT. Amino acids: CASREGTNQPQHF.

The chain employs TRBV19 and TRBJ2-7, with D maybe TRBD1 (6 bases). Trimming removed 5 bases from V and 0 bases from J, with 11 bases in between. The CDR3 length is 14 residues. Germline CDR1 reads LNHDA; CDR2 reads SQIVND (reference sequence). CDR3: CASSPTGNSYEQYF. In DNA form, the CDR3 reads TGTGCCAGTAGTCCAACAGGGAACTCCTACGAGCAGTACTTC.

A single count supports this clone. CDR3 nucleotide sequence: TGTGCCAGCAGTTTGCCGACAGGTTTCGAAGCTTTCTTT. The encoded protein is CASSLPTGFEAFF. This chain connects TRBV28 to TRBJ1-1; D is perhaps TRBD1 (6 bases). CDR3 size: 13 residues. Germline CDR1 MDHEN, CDR2 SYDVKM. Trimming stripped 3 bases from V and 8 bases from J, with 13 bases between.

The CDR3 here is CASSSSAGLSYEQYF. The DNA for the CDR3 is TGCGCCAGCAGCTCGTCAGCGGGCCTCTCCTACGAGCAGTACTTC. The chain carries TRBV5-1 and TRBJ2-7; TRBD2 might be the D (6 bases). This CDR3 comprises 15 residues. Trimming cost V 3 bases and J 0 bases, with 13 bases left between them. The germline V gene encodes CDR1 SGHRS and CDR2 YFSETQ.

CDR3 sequence (DNA): TGTGCCAGCAGTCGCGGACAGGGTGTCCATGAGCAGTTCTTC. Translated, it gives CASSRGQGVHEQFF. V gene TRBV6-5 combines with J gene TRBJ2-1; 8 bases fit TRBD1. Trimming removed 5 bases from V and 8 bases from J; junction bases left unmatched: 8. This CDR3 spans 14 amino acids. Germline V gene lookup returns CDR1 MNHEY and CDR2 SVGAGI.

J is TRBJ1-1 and V is TRBV6-5; no firm D call. The CDR3 sequence is 15 residues long. Germline-derived CDR1 and CDR2 are MNHEY and SVGAGI. The V gene lost 0 bases and the J gene lost 5 bases, with 13 bases spanning the gap. CDR3 sequence: CASSYSRGTGTEAFF. In DNA form, the CDR3 reads TGTGCCAGCAGTTACTCGAGAGGCACGGGGACTGAAGCTTTCTTT.

The rearrangement joins TRBV7-2 to TRBJ2-7; no reliable D call. The V gene lost 4 bases and the J gene lost 1 base, with 5 bases spanning the gap. The germline gives CDR1 SGHTA, CDR2 FQGNSA. This CDR3 comprises 12 residues. The CDR3 nucleotides are TGTGCCAGCAGCTCGACTTCCTACGAGCAGTACTTC. Its protein is CASSSTSYEQYF.

In its sample, this clone was seen once. V is TRBV12-3 or TRBV12-4 and J is TRBJ1-2; 11 nucleotides agree with TRBD1. Losses at the gene ends were 2 bases for V and 8 bases for J; bases not matched to a gene: 1. The CDR3 totals 13 residues. The CDR3 here is CASSLRTGGGYTF. The DNA for the CDR3 is TGTGCCAGCAGTTTAAGGACAGGGGGCGGCTACACCTTC.

This clone was recorded once. This chain uses TRBV28 with TRBJ2-7; the match to TRBD2 covers 13 bases. V gave up 7 bases and J gave up 5 bases; unmatched junction bases: 8. Germline assignment: CDR1 MDHEN and CDR2 SYDVKM. CDR3 length equals 15 residues. In nucleotides, the CDR3 is TGTGCCAGCAAGACCGGGACTAGCGGGACTAACGAGCAGTACTTC. It yields the protein CASKTGTSGTNEQYF.

This chain links TRBV28 with TRBJ2-1; no firm D call. The CDR3 length is 15 residues. Deletions cut 3 bases from V and 0 bases from J, with 9 bases between. Germline V gene data show CDR1 as MDHEN and CDR2 as SYDVKM. The CDR3 DNA sequence: TGTGCCAGCAGTTTCCCCATGAGCTCCTACAATGAGCAGTTCTTC. Translating gives CASSFPMSSYNEQFF.

The chain joins TRBV27 to TRBJ2-5; 8 bases agree with TRBD1. The CDR3 extends over 13 amino acids. The ends lost 2 bases at V and 7 bases at J; junction bases unmatched: 3. The germline V gene encodes CDR1 MNHEY and CDR2 SMNVEV (reference sequence). CDR3 protein: CASSLGTGGTQYF. The CDR3 nucleotides read TGTGCCAGCAGTTTAGGGACAGGCGGGACCCAGTACTTC.

This clone came up a few times. The chain joins TRBV20-1 to TRBJ2-7; 7 bases match TRBD1. Germline CDR1 DFQATT, CDR2 SNEGSKA (reference sequence). This CDR3 is built from 14 residues. The V and J ends lost 3 bases and 1 base, in that order; junction bases with no gene match: 6. The CDR3: CSASWDRISYEQYF. The DNA for the CDR3 is TGCAGTGCTAGTTGGGACAGAATTTCCTACGAGCAGTACTTC.